This passage covers 18 T cell receptor beta chains from one sample sequenced in a study of shared clonotypes between healthy human individuals. Sequencing was performed with immunoSEQ multiplex PCR; in TCRdb, only in-frame clones are kept and a portion is missing. The sample carries 850,000 to 1,200,000 clones, around 76% recorded once. Material for sequencing was memory CD4+ T cells sorted from blood. Subset described: CD45RA-negative fraction. These receptors originate from a man younger than 35 in good health.

The V call is TRBV4-3, the J call TRBJ2-1, with D tentatively TRBD2 (6 bases). Trimming pared 0 bases from V and 9 bases from J, leaving 15 bases between. Per the germline V gene, CDR1 is LGHNA and CDR2 is YSLEER. CDR3 size: 15 residues. CDR3 in amino acids: CASSQDINGRGEQFF. CDR3 nucleotide sequence: TGCGCCAGCAGCCAAGATATAAACGGGAGAGGTGAGCAGTTCTTC.

The rearrangement links TRBV28 to TRBJ2-1; tentative D call: TRBD1 (6 bases). V lost 2 bases and J lost 2, with 10 bases in between. Per germline, CDR1 MDHEN and CDR2 SYDVKM. The CDR3 loop spans 15 amino acids. CDR3 in amino acids: CASSLGDRTYNEQFF. The CDR3 DNA sequence: TGTGCCAGCAGTTTAGGAGACAGGACCTACAATGAGCAGTTCTTC.

The table lists this clone with many counts. The chain carries TRBV30 and TRBJ2-1; no clear D gene. The CDR3 extends over 12 amino acids. Germline CDR1 reads GTSNPN; CDR2 reads SVGIG (reference sequence). Trimming took off 3 bases at V and 7 bases at J, with 10 bases between the two ends. The CDR3 region is CAWRALGNEQFF. CDR3 DNA sequence: TGTGCCTGGAGAGCTCTGGGTAATGAGCAGTTCTTC.

This CDR3 is CASSQDSRQGADQPQHF. The CDR3 nucleotides read TGCGCCAGCAGCCAAGACTCCCGACAGGGGGCAGACCAGCCCCAGCATTTT. The chain couples TRBV4-1 to TRBJ1-5; 10 positions agree with TRBD1. The CDR3 loop spans 17 amino acids. Germline V gene data show CDR1 as MGHRA and CDR2 as YSYEKL. The ends lost 0 bases at V and 7 bases at J; junction bases unmatched: 9.

Turning to this clone: Other DNA sequences from this sample encode an identical CDR3 as well. The gene calls are TRBV5-1 and TRBJ1-2; D remains unclear. From germline, CDR1 is SGHRS and CDR2 YFSETQ. CDR3 length equals 13 residues. Trimming cost V 5 bases and J 0 bases, with 8 bases left between them. Written as DNA, the CDR3 is TGCGCCAGCAGGGCGGGGACTAACTATGGCTACACCTTC. This translates into CASRAGTNYGYTF.

The chain recombines TRBV7-3 with TRBJ1-5; 8 nucleotides agree with TRBD1. This CDR3 has 19 amino acids. Germline CDR1 SGHTA, CDR2 FQGTGA. Trimming removed 1 base from V and 1 base from J; junction bases left unmatched: 12. The CDR3 reads CASSLKTGATGESNQPQHF. The DNA of the CDR3 is TGTGCCAGCAGCTTAAAAACAGGGGCGACAGGGGAGAGCAATCAGCCCCAGCATTTT.

Turning to this clone: This may be a read error, as it is one base from a much larger clone. The sample has other DNA sequences that encode this CDR3 too. The chain recombines TRBV29-1 with TRBJ1-5; 7 nucleotides agree with TRBD1. Germline loops: CDR1 SQVTM, CDR2 ANQGSEA. This CDR3 has 13 amino acids. With 4 bases clipped from V and 2 bases from J, the junction kept 2 bases outside the gene matches. The CDR3 loop reads CSVGTGGNQPQHF. The DNA for the CDR3 is TGCAGCGTTGGAACAGGGGGCAATCAGCCCCAGCATTTT.

The rearrangement links TRBV5-1 to TRBJ2-3; 8 bases agree with TRBD2. Germline CDR1 and CDR2: SGHRS and YFSETQ. Losses at the gene ends were 4 bases for V and 2 bases for J; bases not matched to a gene: 6. The length of the CDR3 is 15 residues. The CDR3: CASSPLAGPTDTQYF. The DNA of the CDR3 is TGCGCCAGCAGCCCTTTAGCGGGGCCCACAGATACGCAGTATTTT.

This rearrangement joins TRBV28 to TRBJ1-1; D may be TRBD1 (6 bases). CDR1 and CDR2 from the germline V gene are MDHEN and SYDVKM. CDR3 size: 15 residues. Trimming removed 4 bases at V and 2 bases at J, with 14 bases between. Here the CDR3 reads CASSSPTGKNTEAFF. DNA of the CDR3: TGTGCCAGCAGTTCACCGACAGGCAAAAACACTGAAGCTTTCTTT.

This chain connects TRBV10-2 to TRBJ1-1; D gene unclear. V lost 4 bases, J lost 10 bases, and 13 bases lay in between. The CDR3 totals 12 residues. The germline V gene has CDR1 WSHSY and CDR2 SAAADI. CDR3 residues: CASSGAGTIAFF. In nucleotides, the CDR3 is TGCGCCAGCAGTGGGGCTGGTACCATAGCTTTCTTT.

This chain connects TRBV13 to TRBJ2-3; D not resolved. The CDR3 runs to 14 residues. Germline V gene sequence: CDR1 PRHDT, CDR2 FYEKMQ (reference sequence). The ends were cut back, 5 bases at V and 2 bases at J, with 11 bases in the middle. This chain's CDR3 is CASSPGRYTDTQYF. CDR3 sequence (DNA): TGTGCCAGCAGCCCAGGCAGATACACAGATACGCAGTATTTT.

The J gene is TRBJ2-3, the V gene TRBV12-5, with D perhaps given as TRBD1 or TRBD2 (5 bases each). The ends were cut back, 1 base at V and 3 bases at J, with 8 bases in the middle. The CDR3 contains 14 residues. The germline CDR1 and CDR2 sequences are LGHNT and FRNRAP. CDR3 sequence: CASGLGGGTDTQYF. The DNA of the CDR3 is TGTGCTAGTGGTTTGGGGGGCGGGACAGATACGCAGTATTTT.

The gene calls are TRBV27 and TRBJ1-5; weak D call: TRBD1 (6 bases). With 6 bases removed from V and 5 bases from J, the gap between germline ends came to 17 bases. CDR3 length: 15 amino acids. Germline-derived CDR1 and CDR2 are MNHEY and SMNVEV (reference sequence). The CDR3 region is CASSRIRTEHQPQHF. CDR3 coding DNA: TGTGCCAGCAGCCGGATCCGGACAGAGCATCAGCCCCAGCATTTT.

The rearrangement joins TRBV7-8 to TRBJ2-2, with TRBD1 matching over 8 bases. Germline-derived CDR1 and CDR2 are SGHVS and FQNEAQ. The CDR3 consists of 15 residues. V trimming: 6 bases; J trimming: 4 bases; junction bases outside the gene matches: 7. Written as DNA, the CDR3 is TGTGCCAGCAGGACCGGACAGGGAGGCACCGGGGAGCTGTTTTTT. Translation: CASRTGQGGTGELFF.

The table lists this clone with a count of one. V gene TRBV10-3 combines with J gene TRBJ2-1; D gene unclear. The V end lost 0 bases, the J end lost 3 bases, and 12 bases lay between the germline ends. This CDR3 spans 16 amino acids. Germline CDR1 is ENHRY and CDR2 is SYGVKD. The DNA for the CDR3 is TGTGCCATCAGTGAGTCGGTAATAGTCGTCTACAATGAGCAGTTCTTC. This gives the protein CAISESVIVVYNEQFF.

For this clone: This same CDR3 is encoded by further DNA sequences in the sample. The chain couples TRBV9 to TRBJ2-7; D perhaps matches TRBD2 (6 bases). The germline gives CDR1 SGDLS, CDR2 YYNGEE. CDR3 size: 15 residues. Trimming stripped 3 bases from V and 1 base from J, with 14 bases between. CDR3 sequence: CASSAGTGGSYEQYF. The CDR3 DNA sequence: TGTGCCAGCAGCGCCGGGACCGGGGGATCCTACGAGCAGTACTTC. The complete variable domain, with remaining parts taken from reference TRBV9 and TRBJ2-7, reads DSGVTQTPKHLITATGQRVTLRCSPRSGDLSVYWYQQSLDQGLQFLIQYYNGEERAKGNILERFSAQQFPDLHSELNLSSLELGDSALYFCASSAGTGGSYEQYFGPGTRLTVT.

The CDR3 DNA reads TGTGCCAGCAGCCACGACAGGAGCCGAAGTTTTGGTCTCCCCCTCCACTTT. It translates to CASSHDRSRSFGLPLHF. The V gene is TRBV27, the J gene TRBJ1-6; possible D gene TRBD1, 6 bases. CDR3 length equals 17 residues. From germline, CDR1 is MNHEY and CDR2 SMNVEV (reference sequence). V lost 6 bases and J lost 13, with 28 bases in between.

The chain is built from TRBV5-4 and TRBJ2-3; D is uncertain. The CDR3 contains 13 residues. V shed 3 bases and J shed 4 bases, with 9 bases lying between them. Germline V gene sequence: CDR1 SGHNT, CDR2 YYREEE (reference sequence). The CDR3 DNA is TGTGCCAGCAGCTCGCCCCAGGCAGATACGCAGTATTTT. It codes for CASSSPQADTQYF.